Listed below are T cell receptor beta chains from one sample, sequenced in a study of cytomegalovirus exposure and HLA in healthy donors. Here immunoSEQ multiplex PCR was the method, and the copy in TCRdb shows in-frame clones only, minus some. The profile covers fewer than 130,000 clones, with more than 70% appearing a single time and 1.9% taken by the ten largest. The specimen sequenced was PBMCs. These receptors were collected from a woman between 18 and 29 years old in good health and CMV-seronegative. CDR3s leave out the opening cysteine and the closing phenylalanine or tryptophan. The listing skips clone size in some rows; elsewhere it reads once, few, many or a size class.

j_call v_call clone_size cdr3_aa
TRBJ2-6 TRBV7-2 once ASSPLGNVLT
TRBJ2-1 TRBV10-3 - AISGQASYNEQF
TRBJ2-1 TRBV5-1 - ASSFPSTYNEQF
TRBJ2-3 TRBV29-1 - SAGTSGSTDTQY
TRBJ1-3 TRBV7-9 once ASSFSVSSGNTIY
TRBJ2-3 TRBV7-9 once ASRDRLAGGIKLTDTQY
TRBJ2-3 TRBV28 - ASSKRVRRGTDTQY
TRBJ1-2 TRBV10-1 - ASSAVGGYGYT
TRBJ1-2 TRBV19 - ASSISSGRRNYGYT
TRBJ2-1 TRBV6-1 - ASSEGLAAYEQF
TRBJ1-2 TRBV7-3 - ASSVDTGTNGYT
TRBJ2-1 TRBV6-5 - ASSRSAGDHNEQF
TRBJ2-7 TRBV6-1 - ASSGQEEQY
TRBJ2-1 TRBV9 - ASTGLAGGSTYNEQF
TRBJ2-2 TRBV9 - ASSVDQGGVGELF
TRBJ2-2 TRBV27 - ASSSDTGELF
TRBJ2-7 TRBV6-1 - ASSRTSGGSYEQY
TRBJ1-6 TRBV19 - ASSIDVLRQHNSPLH
TRBJ1-1 TRBV5-1 - ASSTLTGGYTEAF
TRBJ2-2 TRBV9 once ASSVGDRNTGELF
TRBJ2-2 TRBV10-3 - AIPPGPKTGELF
TRBJ2-1 TRBV6-1 - ASSEGAGDYNEQF
TRBJ2-7 TRBV6-5 - ASSYSDTFYEQY
TRBJ1-5 TRBV27 - ASRVGVNQPQH
TRBJ1-2 TRBV7-2 - ASSPQGALNYGYT
TRBJ2-2 TRBV10-3 - AISQQGVHTGELF
TRBJ1-2 TRBV6-6 - ASRGQGLYYGYT
TRBJ1-2 TRBV4-1 - ASSQDQGAGYGYT
TRBJ2-3 TRBV5-1 - ASSLGGQDTQY
TRBJ2-1 TRBV6-6 - ASKDQGNEQF
TRBJ1-1 TRBV7-2 - ASSLRTANTEAF
TRBJ2-1 TRBV29-1 - SAATFARRRGHNEQF
TRBJ2-3 TRBV6-4 - ASSRAGGTDTQY
TRBJ1-5 TRBV5-1 - ASSLAVGVQPQH
TRBJ2-5 TRBV15 - ATSRDNQETQY
TRBJ1-2 TRBV27 - ATRQSLNYGYT
TRBJ1-1 TRBV27 - ASSFVGGRLEAF
TRBJ1-5 TRBV4-1 - ASSQGRTGLGNQPQH
TRBJ2-2 TRBV5-1 - ASGEVDTNTGELF
TRBJ1-1 TRBV5-1 - ASRPGQSMTEAF
TRBJ2-7 TRBV6-1 - ASSVRLGAYEQY
TRBJ2-7 TRBV15 once ATSRRGLAGTYEQY